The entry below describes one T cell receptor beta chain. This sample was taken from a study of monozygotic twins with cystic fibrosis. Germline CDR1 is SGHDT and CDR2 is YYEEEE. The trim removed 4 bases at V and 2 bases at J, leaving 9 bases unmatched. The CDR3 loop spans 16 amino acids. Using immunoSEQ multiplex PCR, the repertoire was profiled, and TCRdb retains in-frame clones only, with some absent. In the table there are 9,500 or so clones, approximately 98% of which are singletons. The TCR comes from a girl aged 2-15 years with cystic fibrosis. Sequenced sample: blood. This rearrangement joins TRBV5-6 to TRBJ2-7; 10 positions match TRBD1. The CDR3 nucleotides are TGTGCCAGCAGCGAGAAAGGGACAGGGGAAGCCTACGAGCAGTACTTC. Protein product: CASSEKGTGEAYEQYF.